This T cell receptor (beta chain) is from a study of vaccination and CD4 T cells after COVID-19. Turning to the study itself: At a median around 100 days (range 35 to 161) after diagnosis, post-COVID samples were drawn. As control conditions, cultures were given either a CEFX pool serving as positive control, an HIV-1 Nef pool, or no peptide at all.

Researchers used the Oncomine TCR Beta short-read assay to sequence DNA from cultured CD4+ T cells. Extraction of genomic DNA was performed on cultured CD4+ T cells. TCRdb re-called the PCR reads with MiXCR, one entry per CDR3 protein. Of 8,500 to 13,000 distinct CDR3 sequences listed, about 28% are singletons. Specified treatment: roughly 11-day PBMC culture with coronavirus spike peptide pools or control peptides (ViraFEST assay). Gathered ahead of the COVID-19 pandemic (2011-2018) were the CD4+ T cells of the unexposed donor. Via ViraFEST, peptide pools expanded antigen-specific T cells before TCR sequencing. Germline V lookup: CDR1 MNHNS, CDR2 SASEGT. This CDR3 spans 13 amino acids. V was trimmed by 6 bases and J by 2 bases, leaving 11 bases between them. In regard to this clonotype: Its cognate antigen is unknown.

The sample was CD4+ T cells from blood, cultured in vitro. The rearrangement joins TRBV6-1 to TRBJ2-7; D is undetermined. This sequence originates from a human donor in good health. This chain's CDR3 is CASSRQAAYEQYF. The CDR3 nucleotides are TGTGCCAGCAGCCGCCAGGCGGCCTACGAGCAGTACTTC.